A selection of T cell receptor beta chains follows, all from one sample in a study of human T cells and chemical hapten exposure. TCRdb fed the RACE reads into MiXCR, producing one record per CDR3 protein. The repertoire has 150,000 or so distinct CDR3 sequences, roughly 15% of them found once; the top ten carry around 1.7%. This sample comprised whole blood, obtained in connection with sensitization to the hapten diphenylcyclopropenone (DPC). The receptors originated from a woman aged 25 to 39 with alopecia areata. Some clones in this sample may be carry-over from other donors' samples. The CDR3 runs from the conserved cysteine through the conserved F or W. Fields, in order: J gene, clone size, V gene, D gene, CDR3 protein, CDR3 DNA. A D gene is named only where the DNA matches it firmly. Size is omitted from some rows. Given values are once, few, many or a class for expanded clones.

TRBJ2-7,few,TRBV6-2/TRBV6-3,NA,CASSYSGRTGTYEQYF,TGTGCCAGCAGTTACTCGGGTCGGACTGGAACCTACGAGCAGTACTTC
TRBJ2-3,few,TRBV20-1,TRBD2,CSADRTSGKSDTQYF,TGCAGTGCTGATCGGACTAGCGGGAAATCAGATACGCAGTATTTT
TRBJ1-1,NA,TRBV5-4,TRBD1,CASSPGQGAMNTEAFF,TGTGCCAGCAGCCCCGGACAGGGGGCTATGAACACTGAAGCTTTCTTT
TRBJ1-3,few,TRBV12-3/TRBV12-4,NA,CASSSFPGGSSGNTIYF,TGTGCCAGCAGTTCCTTCCCGGGGGGAAGCTCTGGAAACACCATATATTTT
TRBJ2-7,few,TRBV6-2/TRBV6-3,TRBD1,CASSYRGTGTPYEQYF,TGTGCCAGCAGTTACAGAGGGACAGGTACCCCCTACGAGCAGTACTTC
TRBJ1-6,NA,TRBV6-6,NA,CASSYEGGNSPLHF,TGTGCCAGCAGTTACGAGGGAGGCAATTCACCCCTCCACTTT
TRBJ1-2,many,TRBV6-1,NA,CASHMSGVDGYTF,TGTGCCAGCCACATGAGTGGGGTCGATGGCTACACCTTC
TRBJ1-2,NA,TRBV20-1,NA,CSARFIRMLYGYTF,TGCAGTGCTAGATTCATAAGGATGCTCTATGGCTACACCTTC
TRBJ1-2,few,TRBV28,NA,CASSLSPDSYGYTF,TGTGCCAGCAGTTTATCCCCAGACAGTTATGGCTACACCTTC
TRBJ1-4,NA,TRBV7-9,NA,CASSLRAVEKLFF,TGTGCCAGCAGCTTACGGGCAGTAGAAAAACTGTTTTTT
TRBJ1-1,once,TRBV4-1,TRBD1,CASSHPQGADTEAFF,TGCGCCAGCAGCCATCCACAGGGGGCGGACACTGAAGCTTTCTTT
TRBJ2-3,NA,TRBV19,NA,CASSKQDADTQYF,TGTGCCAGTAGTAAACAAGACGCAGATACGCAGTATTTT
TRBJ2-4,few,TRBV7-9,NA,CASGTENIQYF,TGTGCCAGCGGGACCGAAAACATTCAGTACTTC
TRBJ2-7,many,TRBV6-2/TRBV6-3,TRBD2,CASSYRTSGGYEQYF,TGTGCCAGCAGTTACAGGACTAGCGGGGGCTACGAGCAGTACTTC
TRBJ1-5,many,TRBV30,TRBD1,CAWSGTGESAQHF,TGTGCCTGGAGCGGGACAGGGGAATCTGCCCAGCATTTT
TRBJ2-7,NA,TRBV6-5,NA,CASSQLRSGEQYF,TGTGCCAGCAGTCAACTCAGGTCGGGGGAGCAGTACTTC
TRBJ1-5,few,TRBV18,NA,CASSADRAPREPQHF,TGTGCCAGCTCCGCCGACCGGGCCCCAAGGGAGCCCCAGCATTTT
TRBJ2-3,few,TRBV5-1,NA,CASSLLATDTQYF,TGCGCCAGCAGCTTGCTCGCCACAGATACGCAGTATTTT
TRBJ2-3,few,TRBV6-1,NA,CASSENKGYTDTQYF,TGTGCCAGCAGTGAAAATAAGGGTTACACAGATACGCAGTATTTT
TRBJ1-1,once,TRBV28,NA,CASSFRVASTEAFF,TGTGCCAGCAGTTTCAGGGTGGCGAGCACTGAAGCTTTCTTT
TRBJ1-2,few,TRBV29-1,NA,CSVEDSGGGYTF,TGCAGCGTTGAAGATAGCGGGGGCGGCTACACCTTC
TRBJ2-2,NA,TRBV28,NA,CASTSSVTGELFF,TGTGCCAGCACGTCAAGCGTGACCGGGGAGCTGTTTTTT
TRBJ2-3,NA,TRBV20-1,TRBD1,CSATGQGPPDTQYF,TGCAGTGCTACGGGACAGGGTCCCCCAGATACGCAGTATTTT
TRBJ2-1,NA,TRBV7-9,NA,CASSFLQGSFDNEQFF,TGTGCCAGCAGCTTTTTGCAAGGGAGCTTCGACAATGAGCAGTTCTTC
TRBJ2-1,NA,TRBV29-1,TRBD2,CSVEGASGRVFDEQFF,TGCAGCGTTGAGGGGGCGAGCGGGAGGGTCTTCGATGAGCAGTTCTTC
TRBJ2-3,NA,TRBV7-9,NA,CASSSRQSSSTDTQYF,TGTGCCAGCAGCTCCCGACAGAGCTCTAGCACAGATACGCAGTATTTT
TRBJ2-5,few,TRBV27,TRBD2,CASSTSGGVAQYF,TGTGCCAGCAGCACTAGCGGGGGGGTGGCCCAGTACTTC
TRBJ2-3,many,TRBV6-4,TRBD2,CASSEAGGAADTQYF,TGTGCCAGCAGTGAAGCGGGGGGAGCGGCAGATACGCAGTATTTT
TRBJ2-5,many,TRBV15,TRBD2,CATSYEGLASETQYF,TGTGCCACCAGCTACGAGGGACTAGCTTCGGAGACCCAGTACTTC
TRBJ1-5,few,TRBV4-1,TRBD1,CASSQDTTGIQPQHF,TGCGCCAGCAGCCAAGATACGACAGGGATTCAGCCCCAGCATTTT
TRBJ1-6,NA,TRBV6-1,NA,CASSEKASDPSPLHF,TGTGCCAGCAGTGAAAAAGCTTCGGACCCATCACCCCTCCACTTT
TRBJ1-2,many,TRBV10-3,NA,CAISATGQSGYTF,TGTGCCATCAGTGCCACAGGACAGTCCGGCTACACCTTC
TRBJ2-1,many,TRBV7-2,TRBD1,CASSRGQGYNEQFF,TGTGCCAGCAGCCGGGGACAGGGTTACAATGAGCAGTTCTTC
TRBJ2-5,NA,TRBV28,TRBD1,CASSSDSGTGQETQYF,TGTGCCAGCAGTTCCGATTCCGGGACAGGGCAAGAGACCCAGTACTTC
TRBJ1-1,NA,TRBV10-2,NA,CASTGVTGTEAFF,TGCGCCAGCACGGGTGTTACCGGCACTGAAGCTTTCTTT
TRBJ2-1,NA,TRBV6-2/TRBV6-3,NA,CASTVTGHEQFF,TGTGCCAGCACTGTGACGGGACATGAGCAGTTCTTC
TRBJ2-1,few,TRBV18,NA,CASSPFAGEQFF,TGTGCCAGCTCACCGTTTGCCGGTGAGCAGTTCTTC
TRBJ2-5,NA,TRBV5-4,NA,CASSKDIYQETQYF,TGTGCCAGCAGCAAGGACATTTACCAAGAGACCCAGTACTTC
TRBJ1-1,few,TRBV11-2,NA,CASSLIAPLAFF,TGTGCCAGCAGCTTAATCGCGCCCTTAGCTTTCTTT
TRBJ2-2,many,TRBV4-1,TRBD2,CASSQLGRANTGELFF,TGCGCCAGCAGCCAGTTAGGGAGGGCGAACACCGGGGAGCTGTTTTTT
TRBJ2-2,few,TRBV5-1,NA,CASSLSPTVNTGELFF,TGCGCCAGCAGCTTGAGTCCGACAGTTAACACCGGGGAGCTGTTTTTT
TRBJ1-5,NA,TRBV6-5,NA,CASRPTGLSNQPQHF,TGTGCCAGCAGGCCCACGGGACTTAGCAATCAGCCCCAGCATTTT
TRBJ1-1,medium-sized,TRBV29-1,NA,CSVKGSAKMAFF,TGCAGCGTCAAAGGCTCGGCGAAAATGGCTTTCTTT
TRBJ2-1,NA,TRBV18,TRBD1,CASSPAGGPTYNEQFF,TGTGCCAGCTCACCCGCAGGGGGCCCCACCTACAATGAGCAGTTCTTC
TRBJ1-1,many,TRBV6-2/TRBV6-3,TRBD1,CASSSPTGYTEAFF,TGTGCCAGCAGTTCTCCGACAGGGTACACTGAAGCTTTCTTT
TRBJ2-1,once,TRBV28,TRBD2,CASRPLAGTTGDEQFF,TGTGCCAGCAGACCTTTAGCGGGTACGACTGGGGATGAGCAGTTCTTC
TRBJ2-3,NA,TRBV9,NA,CASSVGRADTQYF,TGTGCCAGCAGCGTAGGACGGGCAGATACGCAGTATTTT
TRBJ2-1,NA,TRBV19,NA,CASSPVRSSYNEQFF,TGTGCCAGTAGTCCGGTCAGGAGCTCCTACAATGAGCAGTTCTTC
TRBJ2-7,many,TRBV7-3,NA,CASSLTGTIKSYEQYF,TGTGCCAGCAGCTTAACCGGGACGATCAAATCCTACGAGCAGTACTTC
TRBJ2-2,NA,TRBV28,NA,CASSLPQGIGAGELFF,TGTGCCAGCAGTCTACCTCAGGGGATAGGTGCCGGGGAGCTGTTTTTT
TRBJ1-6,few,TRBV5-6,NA,CASSLARQPSSPLHF,TGTGCCAGCAGCTTGGCTAGACAGCCCTCGTCACCCCTCCACTTT
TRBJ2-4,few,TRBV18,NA,CASSSLAVGNIQYF,TGTGCCAGTTCATCCTTAGCGGTTGGAAACATTCAGTACTTC
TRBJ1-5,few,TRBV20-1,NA,CSASSGITSNQPQHF,TGCAGTGCTAGTTCAGGGATCACTAGCAATCAGCCCCAGCATTTT
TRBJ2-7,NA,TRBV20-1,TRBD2,CSAEERTSGRAYEQYF,TGCAGTGCCGAAGAACGGACTAGCGGGAGGGCCTACGAGCAGTACTTC
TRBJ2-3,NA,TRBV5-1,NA,CASSSDGDTQYF,TGCGCCAGCAGCTCGGACGGGGATACGCAGTATTTT
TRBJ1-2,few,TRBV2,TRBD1,CASSAADRGNYGYTF,TGTGCCAGCAGCGCAGCGGACAGGGGCAACTATGGCTACACCTTC
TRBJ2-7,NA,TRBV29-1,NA,CSVARRQNRNEQYF,TGCAGCGTTGCCCGGAGACAGAACCGTAACGAGCAGTACTTC
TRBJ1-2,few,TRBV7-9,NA,CASSLGGPGSLGDGYTF,TGTGCCAGCAGCTTAGGCGGGCCCGGGAGCTTAGGGGATGGCTACACCTTC
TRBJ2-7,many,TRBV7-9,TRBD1,CASSGQMYYEQYF,TGTGCCAGCTCGGGACAGATGTACTACGAGCAGTACTTC